The present entry profiles one T cell receptor beta chain with its context. The record originates from a study of blood T cell repertoires in COVID-19. In the study overall: The samples span acute and convalescent COVID-19 from the United States, Italy and Spain. From T cells, B-cell-depleted T cells, or PBMCs came the material, which was cDNA or gDNA.

This CDR3 has 13 amino acids. CDR1 is GTSNPN, CDR2 SVGIG, per germline (reference sequence). Trimming took off 8 bases at V and 2 bases at J, with 15 bases between the two ends. Study processing details: Nucleated cell number was recorded as an estimate derived from reference gene primer amplification. Some clones are missing from TCRdb's copy, which holds only in-frame ones; the method was immunoSEQ multiplex PCR. V, J and clone size derive from that table, while D and trimming were established from the DNA sequence. The sample lists 150,000 to 200,000 clones, around four fifths seen once, with around 9.9% in the top ten.

This clonotype originated in a human donor in a cohort sampled during active COVID-19. The chain is built from TRBV30 and TRBJ1-2; D is unclear. The sequencing sample was made of peripheral blood. The DNA for the CDR3 is TGTGCCGGAGGACGGCCCCCAAACTATGGCTACACCTTC. Translation gives CAGGRPPNYGYTF.